Included here is one TCR beta chain sequence, with context. TCR beta CDR3 region amplification was performed from RNA transcripts. The TCR CDR3 was amplified in a first-round RT-PCR using the HTBI primer set. TCRdb re-called the multiplex PCR reads through MiXCR, storing one row per CDR3 protein. Of 650,000 to 850,000 distinct CDR3 sequences listed, under 20% were seen once; the top ten hold 16%. The CDR3 extends over 14 amino acids. The V and J ends lost 5 bases and 8 bases, in that order; junction bases with no gene match: 8. Germline values: CDR1 SGHAT, CDR2 FQDESV (reference sequence). This sample is drawn from a study of T cells in Graves' hyperthyroidism and ophthalmopathy.

The sequenced material came from blood. V usage is TRBV11-1 and J usage is TRBJ2-3; 9 bases align to TRBD2. The clonotype comes from a woman aged 45-65 years with Graves' hyperthyroidism that later progressed to Graves' ophthalmopathy. CDR3 loop: CASSVDERGVTQYF. CDR3 bases: TGTGCCAGCAGCGTGGATGAGCGGGGGGTTACGCAGTATTTT.